These T cell receptor beta chains were read from a single sample in a study of cytomegalovirus exposure and HLA in healthy donors. Generated by immunoSEQ multiplex PCR, the TCRdb table keeps only in-frame clones and is missing some. The specimen's table records 65,000 to 80,000 clones. Sequences were obtained from PBMCs. These receptors originate from a man under 40 in good health and CMV-seronegative. Each CDR3 is given with its conserved first and last residue. D genes are given only for firm matches.

>NA|TRBV7-2|TRBJ1-2
CASTPNFYGYTF
TGTGCCAGCACCCCTAACTTCTATGGCTACACCTTC
>TRBD1|TRBV5-1|TRBJ1-5
CASSLGATGASNQPQHF
TGCGCCAGCAGCCTGGGCGCAACAGGGGCAAGCAATCAGCCCCAGCATTTT
>TRBD1|TRBV4-3|TRBJ1-3
CASSQDIGTGIRVIYF
TGCGCCAGCAGCCAAGATATAGGGACAGGGATCCGTGTCATATATTTT
>NA|TRBV5-1|TRBJ2-5
CASSLDWGRSETQYF
TGCGCCAGCAGCTTGGATTGGGGGCGCTCTGAGACCCAGTACTTC
>TRBD1|TRBV6-1|TRBJ2-5
CASTGDRGETQYF
TGTGCCAGTACGGGGGACAGGGGGGAGACCCAGTACTTC
>TRBD1|TRBV19|TRBJ1-6
CASSIRDRLSPLHF
TGTGCCAGTAGTATACGGGACAGGCTTTCACCCCTCCACTTT
>TRBD2|TRBV25-1|TRBJ2-7
CASSESGTSGSYEQYF
TGTGCCAGCAGTGAATCCGGGACTAGCGGCTCCTACGAGCAGTACTTC
>TRBD2|TRBV7-9|TRBJ2-2
CASSLAGRRAGELFF
TGTGCCAGCAGCTTAGCCGGGAGGAGGGCCGGGGAGCTGTTTTTT
>NA|TRBV5-1|TRBJ2-5
CASSLSLGFQETQYF
TGCGCCAGCAGCTTGAGTCTAGGCTTCCAAGAGACCCAGTACTTC
>NA|TRBV2|TRBJ2-7
CASRLGPYEQYF
TGTGCCAGCAGACTGGGGCCCTACGAGCAGTACTTC
>TRBD2|TRBV11-2|TRBJ2-1
CASSLEAGGYNEQFF
TGTGCCAGCAGCTTAGAGGCGGGAGGGTACAATGAGCAGTTCTTC
>NA|TRBV7-9|TRBJ2-2
CASSLTGATGELFF
TGTGCCAGCAGCTTAACAGGAGCTACCGGGGAGCTGTTTTTT
>NA|TRBV6-1|TRBJ1-4
CASLSTWGLLEKLFF
TGTGCCAGCCTCTCGACGTGGGGCTTGCTTGAAAAACTGTTTTTT
>NA|TRBV29-1|TRBJ2-5
CSVGELQETQYF
TGCAGCGTTGGTGAGCTTCAAGAGACCCAGTACTTC
>NA|TRBV19|TRBJ1-3
CASTIGRRGPVSGNTIYF
TGTGCCAGTACCATCGGCCGCCGCGGGCCTGTGTCTGGAAACACCATATATTTT
>TRBD1|TRBV6-6|TRBJ2-7
CASKQGAYRKTYEQYF
TGTGCCAGCAAGCAGGGGGCTTACCGAAAAACCTACGAGCAGTACTTC
>TRBD2|TRBV5-4|TRBJ2-7
CASSPPGLAGSYEQYF
TGTGCCAGCAGTCCACCGGGACTAGCGGGATCCTACGAGCAGTACTTC
>NA|TRBV7-9|TRBJ1-2
CASSLREAPRGGYTF
TGTGCCAGCAGCCTCCGGGAGGCGCCCAGGGGTGGCTACACCTTC
>NA|TRBV5-6|TRBJ2-1
CASSLISGYYNEQFF
TGTGCCAGCAGCTTGATCTCGGGGTACTACAATGAGCAGTTCTTC
>NA|TRBV5-1|TRBJ2-1
CASSRGQNNEQFF
TGCGCCAGCAGCCGCGGCCAAAACAATGAGCAGTTCTTC
>NA|TRBV6-1|TRBJ2-7
CASRGRGDSSYEQYF
TGTGCCAGCAGGGGGCGGGGGGACAGCTCCTACGAGCAGTACTTC
>NA|TRBV6-1|TRBJ2-5
CASSERVRGSETQYF
TGTGCCAGCAGTGAGAGGGTTCGGGGGTCAGAGACCCAGTACTTC
>NA|TRBV20-1|TRBJ2-3
CSASSTDTQYF
TGCAGTGCTTCTAGCACAGATACGCAGTATTTT
>TRBD1|TRBV13|TRBJ1-1
CASSWGQGWGMNTEAFF
TGTGCCAGCAGCTGGGGACAGGGGTGGGGGATGAACACTGAAGCTTTCTTT
>TRBD2|TRBV6-5|TRBJ2-3
CASSYLAGVTDTQYF
TGTGCCAGCAGTTACCTAGCGGGGGTCACAGATACGCAGTATTTT
>NA|TRBV6-1|TRBJ1-5
CASSEARTGSQPQHF
TGTGCCAGCAGTGAAGCCAGAACAGGTTCTCAGCCCCAGCATTTT
>TRBD1|TRBV28|TRBJ1-6
CASNVRPGQGPNSPLHF
TGTGCCAGCAATGTACGCCCGGGACAGGGTCCCAATTCACCCCTCCACTTT
>NA|TRBV9|TRBJ1-1
CASSAYPRGMNTEAFF
TGTGCCAGCAGCGCTTACCCCAGGGGTATGAACACTGAAGCTTTCTTT
>TRBD1|TRBV5-6|TRBJ2-7
CASSPGTGLSYEQYF
TGTGCCAGCAGCCCCGGGACAGGGCTTTCCTACGAGCAGTACTTC
>NA|TRBV6-5|TRBJ2-7
CASSYSRGSYEQYF
TGTGCCAGCAGTTACTCCAGGGGATCCTACGAGCAGTACTTC
>TRBD1|TRBV5-6|TRBJ1-1
CASSIDRVTEAFF
TGTGCCAGCAGCATTGACAGGGTCACTGAAGCTTTCTTT
>TRBD2|TRBV9|TRBJ2-3
CASSIRGSEDTQYF
TGTGCCAGCAGCATCCGCGGGAGCGAAGATACGCAGTATTTT
>TRBD1|TRBV14|TRBJ1-2
CASSQGWAGQPNYGYTF
TGTGCCAGCAGCCAAGGATGGGCGGGACAGCCTAACTATGGCTACACCTTC
>TRBD2|TRBV7-9|TRBJ2-2
CASRPLARGAANTGELFF
TGTGCCAGCAGGCCTCTCGCGCGGGGGGCCGCGAACACCGGGGAGCTGTTTTTT
>NA|TRBV18|TRBJ2-7
CASSPIQGLEQYF
TGTGCCAGCTCCCCCATTCAGGGTCTCGAGCAGTACTTC
>NA|TRBV6-6|TRBJ2-1
CASSYGQSSYNEQFF
TGTGCCAGCAGTTACGGACAGAGTTCCTACAATGAGCAGTTCTTC
>NA|TRBV10-1|TRBJ2-5
CASSESSGMETQYF
TGCGCCAGCAGTGAGTCGTCAGGAATGGAGACCCAGTACTTC
>NA|TRBV7-6|TRBJ2-3
CASSPDSSTDTQYF
TGTGCCAGCAGCCCAGACAGTTCTACAGATACGCAGTATTTT
>NA|TRBV14|TRBJ1-1
CASSLAGQLNTEAFF
TGTGCCAGCAGCCTCGCGGGGCAGCTGAACACTGAAGCTTTCTTT
>NA|TRBV5-1|TRBJ2-3
CASSPEVQGREYF
TGCGCCAGCAGCCCGGAGGTCCAGGGGCGGGAGTATTTT
>TRBD2|TRBV27|TRBJ2-5
CASSPTGLAGGRETQYF
TGTGCCAGCTCACCCACGGGACTAGCGGGGGGGCGGGAGACCCAGTACTTC
>NA|TRBV14|TRBJ1-2
CASSQDRTYGYTF
TGTGCCAGCAGCCAAGATAGGACATATGGCTACACCTTC
>NA|TRBV9|TRBJ2-3
CASSVAGGSWPYF
NA
>NA|TRBV13|TRBJ2-2
CASSFSEAGELFF
TGTGCCAGCAGCTTTAGTGAGGCCGGGGAGCTGTTTTTT
>NA|TRBV2|TRBJ1-3
CASSHESSGNTIYF
TGTGCCAGCAGCCACGAGAGCTCTGGAAACACCATATATTTT
>NA|TRBV5-8|TRBJ2-7
CASSRYELYEQYF
TGTGCCAGCAGCCGATACGAACTCTACGAGCAGTACTTC
>NA|TRBV30|TRBJ2-2
CAWSVLLLGTGELFF
TGTGCCTGGAGTGTGCTGCTTCTCGGGACCGGGGAGCTGTTTTTT
>TRBD2|TRBV7-8|TRBJ2-1
CASSFPGSGRAKFF
TGTGCCAGCAGCTTTCCAGGTAGCGGGAGGGCCAAGTTCTTC
>TRBD2|TRBV5-5|TRBJ2-1
CASSLGGTTYNEQFF
TGTGCCAGCAGCTTGGGTGGGACTACCTACAATGAGCAGTTCTTC
>TRBD1|TRBV29-1|TRBJ1-2
CSVKGTARLGYTF
TGCAGCGTCAAGGGGACAGCTAGGTTGGGCTACACCTTC
>NA|TRBV11-3|TRBJ1-1
CASSLVVYTEAFF
TGTGCCAGCAGCTTAGTAGTCTACACTGAAGCTTTCTTT
>TRBD2|TRBV7-8|TRBJ2-5
CASSLARTSGNQYF
TGTGCCAGCAGCTTAGCGAGGACTAGCGGTAACCAGTACTTC
>TRBD1|TRBV5-1|TRBJ1-1
CASSLGQGWMNTEAFF
TGCGCCAGCAGCTTAGGACAGGGTTGGATGAACACTGAAGCTTTCTTT
>TRBD1|TRBV5-1|TRBJ2-7
CASSLGTGFNEQYF
TGCGCCAGCAGCTTGGGGACAGGGTTCAACGAGCAGTACTTC